The present T cell receptor beta chain was sequenced within a study of blood T cell repertoires in COVID-19 (dated by TCRdb to 2020 to 2022). About the full investigation: The collaborator samples originated in the United States, Italy and Spain and spanned the acute and convalescent phases of COVID-19. The material from the prospective study consisted of cDNA or gDNA derived from T cells, B-cell-depleted T cells, or PBMCs. The dataset comprised deeply sampled blood TCRbeta repertoires from subjects exposed to, actively infected with, or recovered from COVID-19. The repertoires were made available in a free public database intended to serve as a resource for research on the immune response to SARS-CoV-2. The samples were drawn from two sources: the first 160 participants of the ongoing ImmuneRACE study, and 950 to 1,500 subjects contributed by 6 global collaborators. The sample metadata nearly always contained a de-identified subject ID, COVID-19 status, age in years and sex. Where HLA class I and class II types were available, the types were taken from metadata supplied by the sample provider, not from assay-based typing.

Results and caveats for the whole study, not just this receptor: Clinical and demographic metadata were provided uncurated, with the amount varying by source and participant.

TCRbeta CDR3 regions were amplified from genomic DNA by means of the immunoSEQ Assay, a bias-controlled multiplex PCR. Per the source publication's procedure: The number of nucleated cells in each sample was estimated from the amplification of reference gene primers within the assay. Sequence reads were collapsed and filtered to measure the absolute abundance of every unique TCRbeta CDR3 rearrangement. Productive Simpson clonality was computed per sample as the square root of Simpson's diversity index over productive rearrangements. TCRdb limited this immuneACCESS table to in-frame rearrangements with V and J called. A share of clones is missing; checked studies link under half to unresolved V genes, and the rest is unexplained. The D gene and trimming were derived from the DNA, and the V and J assignments and clone size from that table. Counted in this sample were approximately 110,000 clones; 85% to 90% of them appeared once. Around 3% of the sample belongs to the ten largest clones.

This clone was counted a few times. This clone's antigen is unknown. Qualities for individual bases were not recorded, and no much larger clone is one base off. One collaborating source in Seattle enrolled patients while the patients were actively infected and followed the patients over time throughout the course of disease. Collaborating institutions collected whole blood in K2EDTA tubes following their own protocols. For TCRbeta analysis, collaborator samples were shipped as frozen whole blood, as isolated PBMCs, or as DNA extracted from either sample type. The germline V gene (reference sequence) supplies CDR1 MNHEY and CDR2 SMNVEV. The CDR3, cysteine through phenylalanine, is 15 amino acids long. The entry retains the CDR3 DNA only, 45 bases that are in frame from base 1. V ends up 5 bases short and J 5 bases short, with an unmatched junction base count of 12.

This receptor was obtained from a woman of 80 years or more with COVID-19, enrolled during active disease. This chain joins TRBV27 to TRBJ2-7; the junction holds 7 bases that match TRBD2. Material for sequencing was peripheral blood. The CDR3 is CASSPGVMGTNEQYF. The DNA reads TGTGCCAGCAGTCCGGGGGTGATGGGGACTAACGAGCAGTACTTC.